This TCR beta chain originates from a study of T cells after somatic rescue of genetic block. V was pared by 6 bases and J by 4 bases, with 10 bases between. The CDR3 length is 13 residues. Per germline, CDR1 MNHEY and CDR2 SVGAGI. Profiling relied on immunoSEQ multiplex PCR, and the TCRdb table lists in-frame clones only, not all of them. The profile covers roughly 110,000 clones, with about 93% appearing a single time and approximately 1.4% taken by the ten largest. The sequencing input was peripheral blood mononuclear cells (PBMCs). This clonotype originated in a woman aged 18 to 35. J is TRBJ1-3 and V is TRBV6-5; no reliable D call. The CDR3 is CASRLGRGNTIYF. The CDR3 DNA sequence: TGTGCCAGCAGGTTGGGCCGCGGAAACACCATATATTTT.